This T cell receptor (beta chain) was identified in a study of cytomegalovirus exposure and HLA in healthy donors. As for the study in general: About 180 million T cells yielded fewer than 120 million unique TCR beta sequences in earlier analysis. HLA-typed donors contributed some 87 million unique TCRs, which were held in an early data release. Among approximately 400 genotyped donors, approximately 80% fell in the Caucasian-associated ancestry cluster.

V was clipped by 1 base and J by 0 bases; unmatched bases: 11. CDR1 and CDR2 from the germline V gene are SQVTM and ANQGSEA. The CDR3 covers 18 residues. PCR used 60 Vbeta primers and 13 Jbeta primers. The repertoire was sequenced with immunoSEQ multiplex PCR; TCRdb's copy has only in-frame clones and lacks some. The data show 91,000 or so clones, with approximately 80% seen just once and more than 5% held by the top ten. This chain joins TRBV29-1 and TRBJ2-7; 11 positions match TRBD1. What was sequenced was PBMCs. The receptor comes from a man aged 30 to 45 in good health and CMV-seropositive. CDR3 DNA sequence: TGCAGCGTTGAAGGGAATCCGGGACAGGGGGATTCCTCCTACGAGCAGTACTTC. It codes for CSVEGNPGQGDSSYEQYF.